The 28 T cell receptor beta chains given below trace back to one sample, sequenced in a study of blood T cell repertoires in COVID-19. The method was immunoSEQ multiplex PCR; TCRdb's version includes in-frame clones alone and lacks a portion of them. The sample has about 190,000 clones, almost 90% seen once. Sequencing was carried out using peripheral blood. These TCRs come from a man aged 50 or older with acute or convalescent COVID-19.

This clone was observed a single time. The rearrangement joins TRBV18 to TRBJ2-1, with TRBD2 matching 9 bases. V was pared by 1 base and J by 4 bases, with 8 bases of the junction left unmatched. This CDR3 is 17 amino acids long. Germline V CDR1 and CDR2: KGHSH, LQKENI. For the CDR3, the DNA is TGTGCCAGCTCACCACTCCACGAGACTAGCGGATACAATGAGCAGTTCTTC. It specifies CASSPLHETSGYNEQFF. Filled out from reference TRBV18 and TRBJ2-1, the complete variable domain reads NAGVMQNPRHLVRRRGQEARLRCSPMKGHSHVYWYRQLPEEGLKFMVYLQKENIIDESGMPKERFSAEFPKEGPSILRIQQVVRGDSAAYFCASSPLHETSGYNEQFFGPGTRLTVL.

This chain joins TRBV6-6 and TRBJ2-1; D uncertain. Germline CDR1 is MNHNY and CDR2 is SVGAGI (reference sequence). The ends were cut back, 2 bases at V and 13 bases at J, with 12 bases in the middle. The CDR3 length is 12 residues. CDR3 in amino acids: CASSYALERQFF. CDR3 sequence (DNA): TGTGCCAGCAGTTACGCCCTCGAGAGACAGTTCTTC.

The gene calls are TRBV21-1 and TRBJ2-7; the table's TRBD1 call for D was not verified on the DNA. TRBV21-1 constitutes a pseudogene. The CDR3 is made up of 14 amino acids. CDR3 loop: CASSQQGEEYEQYV. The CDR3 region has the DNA TGTGCCAGCAGCCAACAGGGTGAGGAATACGAGCAGTACGTC.

The CDR3 loop is CASSLERLADTQYF. The CDR3 nucleotides are TGCGCCAGCAGCTTGGAGAGGCTAGCGGATACGCAGTATTTT. The chain recombines TRBV5-1 with TRBJ2-3; tentatively, D is TRBD2 (6 bases). The CDR3 totals 14 residues. V lost 0 bases and J lost 6, with 11 bases in between. The germline V gene encodes CDR1 SGHRS and CDR2 YFSETQ.

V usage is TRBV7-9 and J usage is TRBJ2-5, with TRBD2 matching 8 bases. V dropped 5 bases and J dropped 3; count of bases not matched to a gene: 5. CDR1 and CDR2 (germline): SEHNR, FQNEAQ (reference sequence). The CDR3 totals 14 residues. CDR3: CASSPGLAEETQYF. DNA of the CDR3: TGTGCCAGCAGCCCCGGACTAGCAGAAGAGACCCAGTACTTC.

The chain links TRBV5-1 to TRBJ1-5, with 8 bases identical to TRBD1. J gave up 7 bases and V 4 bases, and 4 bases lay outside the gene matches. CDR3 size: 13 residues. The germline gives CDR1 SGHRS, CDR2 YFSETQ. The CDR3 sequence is CASSPDRDQPQHF. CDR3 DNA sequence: TGCGCCAGCAGCCCGGACAGGGACCAGCCCCAGCATTTT.

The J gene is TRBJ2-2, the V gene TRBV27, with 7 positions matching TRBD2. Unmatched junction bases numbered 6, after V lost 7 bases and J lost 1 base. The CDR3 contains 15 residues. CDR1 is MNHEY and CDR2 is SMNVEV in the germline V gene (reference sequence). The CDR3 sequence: CASTERGRNTGELFF. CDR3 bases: TGTGCCAGCACCGAGCGGGGCCGGAACACCGGGGAGCTGTTTTTT.

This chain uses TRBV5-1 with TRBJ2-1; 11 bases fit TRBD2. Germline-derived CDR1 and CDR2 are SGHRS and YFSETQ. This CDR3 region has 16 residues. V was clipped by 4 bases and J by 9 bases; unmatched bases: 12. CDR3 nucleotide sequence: TGCGCCAGCAGCCCGACAACTAGCGGGAGACGGGGTGAGCAGTTCTTC. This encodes CASSPTTSGRRGEQFF.

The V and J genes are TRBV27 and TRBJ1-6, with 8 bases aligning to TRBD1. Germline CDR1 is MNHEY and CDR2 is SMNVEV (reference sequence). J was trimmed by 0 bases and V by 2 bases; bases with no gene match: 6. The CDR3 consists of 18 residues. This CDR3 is CASSLGTGISSYNSPLHF. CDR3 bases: TGTGCCAGCAGTTTAGGGACAGGAATTAGCTCCTATAATTCACCCCTCCACTTT.

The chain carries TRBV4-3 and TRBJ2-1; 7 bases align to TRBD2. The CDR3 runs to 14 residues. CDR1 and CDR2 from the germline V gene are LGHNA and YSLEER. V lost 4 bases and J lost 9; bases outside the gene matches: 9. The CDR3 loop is CASSPNPPGGEQFF. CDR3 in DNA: TGCGCCAGCAGCCCGAACCCACCGGGGGGTGAGCAGTTCTTC.

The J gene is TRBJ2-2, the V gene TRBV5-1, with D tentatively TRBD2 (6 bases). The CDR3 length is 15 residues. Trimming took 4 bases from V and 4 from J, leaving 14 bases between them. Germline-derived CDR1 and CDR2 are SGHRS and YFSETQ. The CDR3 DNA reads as TGCGCCAGCAGCCAGGTGGGGGGTTTCACCGGGGAGCTGTTTTTT. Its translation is CASSQVGGFTGELFF.

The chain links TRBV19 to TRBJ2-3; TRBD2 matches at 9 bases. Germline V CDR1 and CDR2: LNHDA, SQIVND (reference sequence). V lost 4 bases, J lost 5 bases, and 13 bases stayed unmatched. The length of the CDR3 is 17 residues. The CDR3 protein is CASSRSDSGGSGDTQYF. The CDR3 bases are TGTGCCAGTAGTAGGAGTGATAGCGGGGGTTCGGGAGATACGCAGTATTTT.

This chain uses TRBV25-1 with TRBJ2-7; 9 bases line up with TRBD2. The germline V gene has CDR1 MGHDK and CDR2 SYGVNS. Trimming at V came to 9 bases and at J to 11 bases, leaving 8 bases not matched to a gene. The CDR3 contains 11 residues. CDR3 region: CARSSGGKEYV. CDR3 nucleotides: TGTGCCAGAAGTAGCGGGGGAAAGGAGTACGTC.

CDR3 nucleotides: TGCGCCAGCAGCCCCAGGACAGGCCTAAATCAGCCCCAGCATTTT. Protein product: CASSPRTGLNQPQHF. This sequence joins TRBV4-1 and TRBJ1-5, with 7 nucleotides matching TRBD1. V shed 4 bases, J shed 4 bases, and the junction held 7 bases outside the gene matches. The CDR3 loop spans 15 amino acids. CDR1 is MGHRA and CDR2 is YSYEKL in the germline V gene.

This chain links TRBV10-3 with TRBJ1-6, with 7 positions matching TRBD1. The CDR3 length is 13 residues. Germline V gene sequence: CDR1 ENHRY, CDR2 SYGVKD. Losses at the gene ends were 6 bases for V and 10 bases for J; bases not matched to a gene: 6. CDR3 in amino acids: CAIRRQGESPLHF. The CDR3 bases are TGTGCCATCAGGAGACAGGGAGAATCACCCCTCCACTTT.

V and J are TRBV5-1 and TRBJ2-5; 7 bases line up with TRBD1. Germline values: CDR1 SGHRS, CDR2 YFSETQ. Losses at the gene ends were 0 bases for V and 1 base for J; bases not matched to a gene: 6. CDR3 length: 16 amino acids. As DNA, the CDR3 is TGCGCCAGCAGCTTGGCCGGACAGGACCTCCAAGAGACCCAGTACTTC. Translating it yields CASSLAGQDLQETQYF.

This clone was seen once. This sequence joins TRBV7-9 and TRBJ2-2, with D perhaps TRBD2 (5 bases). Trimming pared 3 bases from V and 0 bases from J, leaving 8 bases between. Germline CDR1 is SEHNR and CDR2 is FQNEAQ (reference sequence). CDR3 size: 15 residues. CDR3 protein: CASSFRGTNTGELFF. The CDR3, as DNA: TGTGCCAGCAGCTTTCGAGGGACGAACACCGGGGAGCTGTTTTTT.

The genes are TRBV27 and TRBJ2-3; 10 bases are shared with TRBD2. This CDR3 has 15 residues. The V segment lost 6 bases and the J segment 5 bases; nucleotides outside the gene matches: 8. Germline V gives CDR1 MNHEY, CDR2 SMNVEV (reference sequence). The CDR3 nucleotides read TGTGCCAGCAGCACTGCTAGCGGGAGATTAGATACGCAGTATTTT. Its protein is CASSTASGRLDTQYF.

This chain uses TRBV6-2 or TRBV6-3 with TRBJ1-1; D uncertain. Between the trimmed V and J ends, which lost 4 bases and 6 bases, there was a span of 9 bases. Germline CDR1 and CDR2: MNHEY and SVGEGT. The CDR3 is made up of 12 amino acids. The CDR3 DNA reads TGTGCCAGCAGTTTGTACGGTCCTGAAGCTTTCTTT. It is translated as CASSLYGPEAFF.

The CDR3 DNA is TGCGCCAGCAGCGGGGGGGGCCCCAACTACAATGAGCAGTTCTTC. Its protein product is CASSGGGPNYNEQFF. The rearrangement uses TRBV5-1 and TRBJ2-1; TRBD2 is a possible D gene (7 bases). The V gene's germline CDR1 is SGHRS and CDR2 YFSETQ. The germline V and J ends were trimmed by 4 bases and 3 bases, with 14 bases remaining between them. This CDR3 has 15 residues.

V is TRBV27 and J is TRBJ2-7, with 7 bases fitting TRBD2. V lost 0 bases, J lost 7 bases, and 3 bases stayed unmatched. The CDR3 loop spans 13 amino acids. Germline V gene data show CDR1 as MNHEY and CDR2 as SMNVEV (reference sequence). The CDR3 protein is CASSLSGGMEQYF. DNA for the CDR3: TGTGCCAGCAGTTTATCGGGGGGGATGGAGCAGTACTTC.

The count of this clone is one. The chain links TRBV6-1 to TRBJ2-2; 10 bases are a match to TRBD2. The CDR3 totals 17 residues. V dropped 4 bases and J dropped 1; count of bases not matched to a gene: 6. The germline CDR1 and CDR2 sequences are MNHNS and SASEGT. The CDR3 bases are TGTGCCAGCAGTGGCACTAGCGGGGTCCAGAACACCGGGGAGCTGTTTTTT. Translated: CASSGTSGVQNTGELFF.

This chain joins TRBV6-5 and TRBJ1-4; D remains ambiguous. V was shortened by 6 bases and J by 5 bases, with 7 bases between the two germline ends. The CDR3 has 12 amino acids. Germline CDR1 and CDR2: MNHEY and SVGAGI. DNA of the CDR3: TGTGCCAGCAGGGGCCTAAATGAAAAACTGTTTTTT. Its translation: CASRGLNEKLFF.

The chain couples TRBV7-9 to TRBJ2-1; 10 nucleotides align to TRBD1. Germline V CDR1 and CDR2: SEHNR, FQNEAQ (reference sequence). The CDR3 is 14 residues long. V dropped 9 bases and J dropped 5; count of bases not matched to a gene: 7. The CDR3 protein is CASPRDRGNNEQFF. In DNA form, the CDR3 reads TGTGCCAGTCCTCGGGACAGGGGAAACAATGAGCAGTTCTTC.

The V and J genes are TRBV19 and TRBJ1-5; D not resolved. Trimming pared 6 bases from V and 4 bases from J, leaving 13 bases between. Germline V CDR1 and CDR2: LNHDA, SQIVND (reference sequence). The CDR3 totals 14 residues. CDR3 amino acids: CASRWAGLNQPQHF. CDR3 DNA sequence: TGTGCCAGTAGATGGGCCGGACTGAATCAGCCCCAGCATTTT. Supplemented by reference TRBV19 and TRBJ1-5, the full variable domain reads DGGITQSPKYLFRKEGQNVTLSCEQNLNHDAMYWYRQDPGQGLRLIYYSQIVNDFQKGDIAEGYSVSREKKESFPLTVTSAQKNPTAFYLCASRWAGLNQPQHFGDGTRLSIL.

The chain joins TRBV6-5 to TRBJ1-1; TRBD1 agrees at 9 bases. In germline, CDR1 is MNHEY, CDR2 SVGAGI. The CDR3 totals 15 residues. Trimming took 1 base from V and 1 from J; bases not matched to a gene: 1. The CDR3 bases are TGTGCCAGCAGTTACTGGGGACAGGGGAACACTGAAGCTTTCTTT. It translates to CASSYWGQGNTEAFF.

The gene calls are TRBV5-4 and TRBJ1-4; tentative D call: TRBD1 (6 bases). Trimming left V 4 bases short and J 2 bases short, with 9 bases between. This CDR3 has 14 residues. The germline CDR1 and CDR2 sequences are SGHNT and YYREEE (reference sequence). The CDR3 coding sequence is TGTGCCAGCAGCCCGGGGGGCACTAATGAAAAACTGTTTTTT. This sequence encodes CASSPGGTNEKLFF.

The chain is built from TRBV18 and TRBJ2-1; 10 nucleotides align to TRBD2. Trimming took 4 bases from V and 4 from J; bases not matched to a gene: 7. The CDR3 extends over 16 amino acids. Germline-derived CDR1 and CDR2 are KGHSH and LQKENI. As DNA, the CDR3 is TGTGCCAGCTCACATAGTACTAGCGGGGTTTACAATGAGCAGTTCTTC. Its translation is CASSHSTSGVYNEQFF.